Sequencing of this T cell receptor (beta chain) was carried out in a study of identifying expanded T cells in peripheral blood. Profiled with immunoSEQ multiplex PCR; TCRdb holds only in-frame clones, not every one. Among around 90,000 clones listed, approximately 88% were seen once. The CDR3 covers 14 residues. Germline values: CDR1 SGHRS, CDR2 YFSETQ. The V gene lost 1 base and the J gene lost 4 bases, with 11 bases spanning the gap. With respect to this clone: What it binds is not known.

Study outcomes and limitations: Approximately 2-week clone count variance significantly increased as total template count grew. Technical replicates showed about 1.1 changed clones; approximately 2 weeks roughly 18; four weeks 19.

This sequence originates from a person aged 18 to 75 in good health. The sample consisted of blood. The rearrangement links TRBV5-1 to TRBJ1-1, with a possible D match to TRBD1 (5 bases). The CDR3 DNA is TGCGCCAGCAGCTTGTCGAAGGGGCCCACTGAAGCTTTCTTT. Translated, it gives CASSLSKGPTEAFF.